This is a list of T cell receptor beta chains from one sample in a study of CD8+ T cells in alopecia areata. Libraries were prepared by immunoSEQ multiplex PCR; TCRdb keeps only in-frame clonotypes and omits some of them. The table records around 190,000 clones, about 56% of them present only once. Sequencing was carried out using CD8+ T cells sorted from blood. Source of these receptors: a human donor in good health. The CDR3 runs from the conserved cysteine through the conserved F or W. D genes are given only for firm matches. Expanded clones are given a class, and other clones once, few, many or no size at all.

NA	TRBD1	15	TRBV6-1	TRBJ1-5	CASREGQGLNQPQHF	TGTGCCAGCAGGGAAGGACAGGGCCTAAATCAGCCCCAGCATTTT
once	NA	14	TRBV29-1	TRBJ1-5	CSVVSGNSNQPQHF	TGCAGCGTTGTCTCGGGGAATAGCAATCAGCCCCAGCATTTT
few	NA	11	TRBV29-1	TRBJ2-3	CSVLGGDTQYF	TGCAGCGTTCTAGGGGGGGATACGCAGTATTTT
once	NA	12	TRBV10-2	TRBJ1-1	CASIGGNTEAFF	TGCGCCAGCATTGGTGGGAACACTGAAGCTTTCTTT
few	TRBD1	16	TRBV23-1	TRBJ2-7	CASRLPRDSVWYEQYF	TGCGCCAGCAGACTCCCCCGGGACAGCGTCTGGTACGAGCAGTACTTC
NA	NA	16	TRBV2	TRBJ2-7	CASSVPVTSSSYEQYF	TGTGCCAGCAGTGTCCCCGTGACCTCAAGCTCCTACGAGCAGTACTTC
medium-sized	NA	15	TRBV6-4	TRBJ2-3	CASSDSKQGPDTQYF	TGTGCCAGCAGTGACTCGAAACAGGGCCCAGATACGCAGTATTTT
NA	TRBD1	14	TRBV7-9	TRBJ2-5	CASKVQGARETQYF	TGTGCCAGCAAGGTGCAGGGGGCGCGGGAGACCCAGTACTTC
NA	NA	19	TRBV29-1	TRBJ2-3	CSVEAPEGLFSLNTDTQYF	TGCAGCGTTGAAGCCCCCGAGGGGCTGTTCAGCCTGAACACAGATACGCAGTATTTT
NA	NA	13	TRBV9	TRBJ1-1	CASSPRAGTEAFF	TGTGCCAGCAGCCCCCGGGCCGGCACTGAAGCTTTCTTT
once	NA	13	TRBV6-1	TRBJ2-7	CASPGAGWNEQYF	TGTGCCAGCCCTGGCGCAGGGTGGAACGAGCAGTACTTC
few	NA	13	TRBV7-9	TRBJ1-1	CASSHRQDTEAFF	TGTGCCAGCAGCCATCGACAGGACACTGAAGCTTTCTTT
NA	TRBD1	15	TRBV2	TRBJ1-2	CASSSLTGGAFGYTF	TGTGCCAGCAGTTCGCTCACAGGGGGCGCTTTTGGCTACACCTTC
NA	TRBD1	13	TRBV29-1	TRBJ2-7	CSARQGSSYEQYF	TGCAGCGCCCGACAGGGGAGCTCCTACGAGCAGTACTTC
few	NA	13	TRBV5-6	TRBJ2-2	CASSLGTYRKLFF	TGTGCCAGCAGCCTCGGGACTTACAGGAAGCTGTTTTTT
few	NA	15	TRBV6-5	TRBJ2-1	CASSPNGDSYNEQFF	TGTGCCAGCAGTCCCAATGGGGACTCCTACAATGAGCAGTTCTTC
NA	NA	14	TRBV27	TRBJ2-7	CASSPGIGSYEQYF	TGTGCCAGCAGTCCAGGGATTGGATCCTACGAGCAGTACTTC
NA	TRBD1	14	TRBV7-9	TRBJ1-1	CASSLDRGRDEAFF	TGTGCCAGCAGCTTAGACAGGGGGCGAGATGAAGCTTTCTTT
NA	TRBD1	15	TRBV29-1	TRBJ1-1	CSAVFPGQGNTEAFF	TGCAGCGCTGTCTTTCCGGGACAGGGGAACACTGAAGCTTTCTTT
few	NA	13	TRBV29-1	TRBJ1-2	CSVRSPEEYGYTF	TGCAGCGTTAGGAGTCCCGAGGAATATGGCTACACCTTC
NA	NA	15	TRBV6-1	TRBJ1-1	CASSGRELMNTEAFF	TGTGCCAGCAGTGGCCGGGAACTCATGAACACTGAAGCTTTCTTT
NA	NA	13	TRBV15	TRBJ2-7	CATSAGGSYEQYF	TGTGCCACCAGCGCAGGGGGGTCCTACGAGCAGTACTTC
NA	TRBD2	17	TRBV9	TRBJ2-3	CASSARGKRGDTDTQYF	TGTGCCAGCAGCGCCCGAGGCAAGCGGGGGGACACAGATACGCAGTATTTT
NA	TRBD2	16	TRBV4-1	TRBJ2-3	CASSQPGLEGADTQYF	TGCGCCAGCAGCCAACCGGGACTAGAGGGCGCAGATACGCAGTATTTT
NA	TRBD1	14	TRBV25-1	TRBJ1-2	CASSWTGANYGYTF	TGTGCCAGCAGTTGGACAGGGGCTAACTATGGCTACACCTTC
NA	NA	11	TRBV2	TRBJ2-1	CASSDRNEQFF	TGTGCCAGCAGTGATAGGAATGAGCAGTTCTTC
NA	TRBD2	14	TRBV28	TRBJ2-7	CASSLLAGDYEQYF	TGTGCCAGCAGTTTGTTAGCGGGGGACTACGAGCAGTACTTC
once	NA	13	TRBV2	TRBJ1-2	CASSETRDYGYTF	TGTGCCAGCAGTGAAACCAGGGACTATGGCTACACCTTC
NA	NA	13	TRBV6-6	TRBJ1-2	CASSPTANYGYTF	TGTGCCAGCAGTCCAACAGCTAACTATGGCTACACCTTC
NA	NA	11	TRBV20-1	TRBJ1-2	CSARVGEGYTF	TGCAGTGCTAGAGTCGGGGAAGGCTACACCTTC
NA	TRBD1	14	TRBV4-1	TRBJ1-2	CASSQEETGIGYTF	TGCGCCAGCAGCCAAGAAGAGACAGGGATCGGCTACACCTTC
NA	NA	15	TRBV5-1	TRBJ2-5	CASSLGHRGQETQYF	TGCGCCAGCAGCCTGGGACACCGAGGGCAAGAGACCCAGTACTTC
NA	NA	15	TRBV4-1	TRBJ1-6	CASSQEAHFNSPLHF	TGCGCCAGCAGCCAAGAAGCGCACTTTAATTCACCCCTCCACTTT